These 23 T cell receptor beta chains originate from one sample sequenced in a study of T cell responses to AZD1222 COVID-19 vaccine. Libraries were prepared by immunoSEQ multiplex PCR; TCRdb keeps only in-frame clonotypes and omits some of them. The sample gives approximately 120,000 clones, roughly 90% of which show up once; 4.2% is in the top ten. The sequenced sample was peripheral blood, obtained on day 0 of AZD1222 vaccination. Receptor source: an adult in good health.

The chain uses TRBV28 and TRBJ1-5, with TRBD1 identical over 7 bases. CDR1 is MDHEN and CDR2 is SYDVKM in the germline V gene. V lost 4 bases, J lost 4 bases, and 7 bases stayed unmatched. This CDR3 is built from 15 residues. CDR3 nucleotides: TGTGCCAGCAGTTCACCGGGACAGAAAAATCAGCCCCAGCATTTT. As protein: CASSSPGQKNQPQHF.

This sequence joins TRBV30 and TRBJ1-1; D unclear. The CDR3 runs 13 residues. Trimming took 3 bases from V and 3 from J, leaving 11 bases between them. Germline V gene lookup returns CDR1 GTSNPN and CDR2 SVGIG (reference sequence). DNA for the CDR3: TGTGCCTGGAGATCACAACGGGACACTGAAGCTTTCTTT. As protein: CAWRSQRDTEAFF.

J is TRBJ2-3 and V is TRBV6-5, with D unresolved. The CDR3 length is 11 residues. Per germline, CDR1 MNHEY and CDR2 SVGAGI. Between the trimmed V and J ends, which lost 7 bases and 5 bases, there was a span of 7 bases. CDR3 residues: CASNRQDTQYF. CDR3 DNA sequence: TGTGCCAGCAACCGGCAAGATACGCAGTATTTT.

The rearrangement joins TRBV11-2 to TRBJ2-2; D may be TRBD2 (5 bases). V lost 11 bases and J 1 base, leaving 11 bases between the germline ends. This CDR3 has 13 amino acids. CDR1 SGHAT and CDR2 FQNNGV come from the germline V gene. The CDR3 bases are TGTGCCCTCCGGGGTGTGAACACCGGGGAGCTGTTTTTT. Translation gives CALRGVNTGELFF. The whole variable domain, remainder taken from reference TRBV11-2 and TRBJ2-2, is EAGVAQSPRYKIIEKRQSVAFWCNPISGHATLYWYQQILGQGPKLLIQFQNNGVVDDSQLPKDRFSAERLKGVDSTLKIQPAKLEDSAVYLCALRGVNTGELFFGEGSRLTVL.

This clone was counted once. The gene calls are TRBV5-8 and TRBJ2-7, with unresolved D. Germline V gives CDR1 SGHTS, CDR2 YDEGEE. This CDR3 contains 15 residues. The V and J ends lost 6 bases and 2 bases respectively, with 18 bases between them. CDR3 nucleotides: TGTGCCAGCAAAAAACCACCCCCCCTGACCTACGAGCAGTACTTC. Translation gives CASKKPPPLTYEQYF.

This clone was counted a few times. V gene TRBV6-5 combines with J gene TRBJ1-1; unclear D gene. CDR3 length: 14 amino acids. Per the germline V gene, CDR1 is MNHEY and CDR2 is SVGAGI. V gave up 6 bases and J gave up 5 bases, with 16 bases separating them. As DNA, the CDR3 is TGTGCCAGCAGCACAAACCGGGTTGAGACTGAAGCTTTCTTT. This sequence encodes CASSTNRVETEAFF.

This clone has just one count. This chain connects TRBV4-1 to TRBJ2-3, with D tentatively TRBD1 or TRBD2 (5 bases each). Trimming took off 1 base at V and 1 base at J, with 18 bases between the two ends. Per germline, CDR1 MGHRA and CDR2 YSYEKL. This CDR3 has 18 amino acids. CDR3 in amino acids: CASSQGLGAFSRTDTQYF. The DNA of the CDR3 is TGCGCCAGCAGCCAAGGACTCGGGGCATTCTCGCGCACAGATACGCAGTATTTT.

The chain recombines TRBV18 with TRBJ2-7; TRBD1 matches at 8 bases. The CDR3 sequence is 16 residues long. Germline V lookup: CDR1 KGHSH, CDR2 LQKENI. V was clipped by 0 bases and J by 4 bases; unmatched bases: 8. The CDR3 spells CASSPPFGTGLYEQYF. The CDR3 bases are TGTGCCAGCTCACCACCGTTCGGGACAGGTCTATACGAGCAGTACTTC.

This clone was counted only a few times. This chain links TRBV11-2 with TRBJ1-3; the match to TRBD1 covers 7 bases. Trimming cost V 4 bases and J 4 bases; bases outside gene matches: 10. Germline values: CDR1 SGHAT, CDR2 FQNNGV. CDR3 length equals 16 residues. The CDR3 DNA sequence: TGTGCCAGCAGCTCACCACAGGGGCCCTCCGGAAACACCATATATTTT. Its protein product is CASSSPQGPSGNTIYF.

The chain has TRBV6-5 and TRBJ1-4, with a tentative D call TRBD1 (5 bases). Trimming took off 7 bases at V and 2 bases at J, with 14 bases between the two ends. The germline gives CDR1 MNHEY, CDR2 SVGAGI. CDR3 length: 15 residues. In nucleotides, the CDR3 is TGTGCCAGCAAAAAAGACAGCACTACTAATGAAAAACTGTTTTTT. Protein: CASKKDSTTNEKLFF.

This clone has a handful of counts. V and J are TRBV11-2 and TRBJ2-1; 7 nucleotides match TRBD2. The trim removed 5 bases at V and 10 bases at J, leaving 8 bases unmatched. Germline assignment: CDR1 SGHAT and CDR2 FQNNGV. This CDR3 comprises 13 residues. The chain's CDR3 is CASSQTSLGEQFF. The CDR3 nucleotides are TGTGCCAGCAGCCAGACTAGCTTGGGAGAGCAGTTCTTC.

This chain connects TRBV28 to TRBJ1-2, with TRBD1 matching over 7 bases. Germline CDR1 MDHEN, CDR2 SYDVKM. The J segment lost 5 bases and the V segment lost 6 bases, leaving 9 bases of the junction unmatched. This CDR3 region has 14 residues. For the CDR3, the DNA is TGTGCCAGCAGGCGACACGGACAGGATTATGGCTACACCTTC. It translates to CASRRHGQDYGYTF.

The chain couples TRBV4-3 to TRBJ1-6; TRBD1 matches at 10 bases. Germline V CDR1 and CDR2: LGHNA, YSLEER. This CDR3 comprises 19 residues. With 0 bases clipped from V and 0 bases from J, the junction kept 5 bases outside the gene matches. The CDR3 sequence: CASSQESGQGSSYNSPLHF. In DNA, the CDR3 is TGCGCCAGCAGCCAAGAATCGGGACAGGGGAGCTCCTATAATTCACCCCTCCACTTT.

The chain couples TRBV6-2 or TRBV6-3 to TRBJ2-7, with TRBD2 identical over 11 bases. V was clipped by 5 bases and J by 6 bases; unmatched bases: 9. The length of the CDR3 is 15 residues. Germline CDR1 MNHEY, CDR2 SVGEGT. The CDR3 sequence: CASSRLGTSGAEQYF. DNA of the CDR3: TGTGCCAGCAGTCGCCTTGGGACTAGCGGCGCCGAGCAGTACTTC.

The V call is TRBV3-1 (or the pseudogene TRBV3-2), the J call TRBJ2-3; D not resolved. The V and J ends lost 4 bases and 2 bases respectively, with 13 bases between them. The CDR3 length is 15 residues. Germline values: CDR1 LGHDT, CDR2 YNNKEL (reference sequence). CDR3 residues: CASSPFTEPTDTQYF. CDR3 sequence (DNA): TGTGCCAGCAGCCCCTTCACGGAGCCCACAGATACGCAGTATTTT.

The V gene is TRBV19, the J gene TRBJ1-3; D is ambiguous. The germline V gene encodes CDR1 LNHDA and CDR2 SQIVND (reference sequence). The CDR3 covers 14 residues. The V end was cut by 10 bases, the J end by 0 bases, with 13 bases between. The CDR3 loop is CATSDVSSGNTIYF. The CDR3 DNA reads as TGTGCCACCTCCGACGTCAGCTCTGGAAACACCATATATTTT.

V usage is TRBV3-1 (or the pseudogene TRBV3-2) and J usage is TRBJ2-2; 11 nucleotides line up with TRBD2. The CDR3 is 16 amino acids. Trimming took 4 bases from V and 7 from J; bases not matched to a gene: 8. Germline V gene lookup returns CDR1 LGHDT and CDR2 YNNKEL (reference sequence). The CDR3 sequence is CASSPLSGGAFGELFF. In DNA, the CDR3 is TGTGCCAGCAGCCCCCTTAGCGGGGGGGCTTTCGGGGAGCTGTTTTTT.

The gene calls are TRBV27 and TRBJ1-6; TRBD1 is a possible D gene (5 bases). CDR3 length: 14 amino acids. Germline lookup yields CDR1 MNHEY and CDR2 SMNVEV (reference sequence). V lost 3 bases and J lost 12, with 15 bases in between. As DNA, the CDR3 is TGTGCCAGCAGTTTTCAACAGGAAAGTGGACCCCTCCACTTT. Translating it yields CASSFQQESGPLHF.

V usage is TRBV9 and J usage is TRBJ2-2; no clear D. With 1 base removed from V and 1 base from J, the gap between germline ends came to 8 bases. From germline, CDR1 is SGDLS and CDR2 YYNGEE. CDR3 length equals 15 residues. The CDR3 bases are TGTGCCAGCAGCGTAACCCTGGGGAACACCGGGGAGCTGTTTTTT. It is translated as CASSVTLGNTGELFF.

The V and J genes are TRBV5-1 and TRBJ2-5; no definite D call. The CDR3 runs 13 residues. The germline V gene has CDR1 SGHRS and CDR2 YFSETQ. Trimming took off 0 bases at V and 5 bases at J, with 8 bases between the two ends. CDR3 amino acids: CASSLVPRETQYF. Here the CDR3 DNA reads TGCGCCAGCAGCTTGGTTCCGCGGGAGACCCAGTACTTC. Using reference TRBV5-1 and TRBJ2-5 for the parts outside the CDR3, the full variable domain is KAGVTQTPRYLIKTRGQQVTLSCSPISGHRSVSWYQQTPGQGLQFLFEYFSETQRNKGNFPGRFSGRQFSNSRSEMNVSTLELGDSALYLCASSLVPRETQYFGPGTRLLVL.

The chain couples TRBV9 to TRBJ2-5, with D possibly matching TRBD1 (6 bases). The CDR3 consists of 15 residues. CDR1 and CDR2 from the germline V gene are SGDLS and YYNGEE. V lost 0 bases and J 2 bases, leaving 11 bases between the germline ends. This chain's CDR3 is CASSVGWGLQETQYF. The CDR3, as DNA: TGTGCCAGCAGCGTAGGATGGGGGCTTCAAGAGACCCAGTACTTC.

This clone was observed a single time. V usage is TRBV11-1 and J usage is TRBJ2-3, with 9 bases lining up with TRBD2. The junction had 2 bases not matched to a gene; V was cut back by 4 bases and J by 0 bases. This CDR3 has 15 amino acids. The germline gives CDR1 SGHAT, CDR2 FQDESV (reference sequence). The CDR3 region has the DNA TGTGCCAGCAGCTACCTAGCGGGGAGCACAGATACGCAGTATTTT. Its protein product is CASSYLAGSTDTQYF.

The chain couples TRBV3-1 (or the pseudogene TRBV3-2) to TRBJ2-5, with 7 bases aligning to TRBD1. Germline lookup yields CDR1 LGHDT and CDR2 YNNKEL (reference sequence). V dropped 3 bases and J dropped 1; count of bases not matched to a gene: 8. This CDR3 contains 16 residues. CDR3 in DNA: TGTGCCAGCAGCCAGGATTCCGGGACAGTCCAAGAGACCCAGTACTTC. The encoded protein is CASSQDSGTVQETQYF.